The 16 T cell receptor beta chains below come from one sample, sequenced in a study of shared clonotypes between healthy human individuals. TCRdb keeps only in-frame clones here, not all; method: immunoSEQ multiplex PCR. In the table there are about 1.1 million clones, approximately 78% of which are singletons. The sample was memory CD4+ T cells from PBMCs. Subset given: CD45RA-negative fraction. Source of these receptors: a man younger than 30 in good health. Some clones in this sample may be carry-over from other donors' samples.

This clone has only one observation. The chain has TRBV7-9 and TRBJ1-2, with D unresolved. The V gene's germline CDR1 is SEHNR and CDR2 FQNEAQ (reference sequence). V was pared by 1 base and J by 4 bases, with 10 bases between. This CDR3 has 14 residues. CDR3 amino acids: CASSLEGGPYGYTF. CDR3 bases: TGTGCCAGCAGCTTAGAGGGAGGCCCCTATGGCTACACCTTC.

The chain combines TRBV10-2 with TRBJ2-3, with D perhaps given as TRBD1 or TRBD2 (5 bases each). The V gene lost 10 bases and the J gene lost 2 bases, with 13 bases spanning the gap. From germline, CDR1 is WSHSY and CDR2 SAAADI. This CDR3 has 13 residues. The CDR3 here is CATPGAHTDTQYF. The CDR3 coding sequence is TGCGCCACCCCCGGGGCGCACACAGATACGCAGTATTTT.

This clone was picked up many times. This sequence joins TRBV6-6 and TRBJ2-2; D gene uncertain. Germline V gives CDR1 MNHNY, CDR2 SVGAGI (reference sequence). Trimming removed 2 bases at V and 1 base at J, with 8 bases between. The CDR3 has 15 amino acids. The CDR3 DNA reads TGTGCCAGCAGTTACAGGGCGAGGAACACCGGGGAGCTGTTTTTT. It encodes CASSYRARNTGELFF.

This clone was detected once. The chain links TRBV5-6 to TRBJ2-4, with D tentatively TRBD1 (6 bases). The CDR3 runs 15 residues. V was shortened by 4 bases and J by 0 bases, with 11 bases between the two germline ends. Germline values: CDR1 SGHDT, CDR2 YYEEEE. The CDR3 DNA reads as TGTGCCAGCAGCCAGGGGTGGTTAGCCAAAAACATTCAGTACTTC. This translates into CASSQGWLAKNIQYF.

This sequence joins TRBV5-1 and TRBJ2-3; D not certain. Per germline, CDR1 SGHRS and CDR2 YFSETQ. This CDR3 region has 15 residues. V was shortened by 3 bases and J by 0 bases, with 11 bases between the two germline ends. The CDR3 is CASSSAKYSTDTQYF. CDR3 nucleotides: TGCGCCAGCAGCTCAGCTAAGTACAGCACAGATACGCAGTATTTT.

J is TRBJ1-1 and V is TRBV10-3, with D unresolved. Germline lookup yields CDR1 ENHRY and CDR2 SYGVKD. This CDR3 is built from 13 residues. V was pared by 10 bases and J by 1 base, with 13 bases between. The DNA of the CDR3 is TGTGCCACCCTACGGGAACCGAACACTGAAGCTTTCTTT. As protein: CATLREPNTEAFF.

The chain combines TRBV9 with TRBJ2-3; D not certain. This CDR3 region has 12 residues. Trimming removed 4 bases from V and 7 bases from J, with 10 bases in between. CDR1 and CDR2 (germline): SGDLS, YYNGEE. The CDR3 protein is CASSPDPHTQYF. The CDR3 DNA is TGTGCCAGCAGCCCCGACCCGCATACGCAGTATTTT.

The chain couples TRBV30 to TRBJ1-2; maybe TRBD1 (6 bases). There are 11 residues in the CDR3. V was cut by 6 bases and J by 7 bases, with 12 bases left in between. Germline V gene data show CDR1 as GTSNPN and CDR2 as SVGIG (reference sequence). The CDR3 region is CACGQRTGYTF. The CDR3 DNA reads TGTGCCTGCGGACAGAGAACTGGCTACACCTTC.

The chain is built from TRBV6-5 and TRBJ2-7, with D tentatively TRBD1 (5 bases). Germline V gives CDR1 MNHEY, CDR2 SVGAGI. Trimming shortened V by 0 bases and J by 4 bases, and 13 bases separated the two germline ends. The CDR3 loop spans 15 amino acids. CDR3 in amino acids: CASSYSNQGPYEQYF. The CDR3 bases are TGTGCCAGCAGTTACTCGAATCAGGGCCCGTACGAGCAGTACTTC.

This clone has only one observation. This chain joins TRBV7-3 and TRBJ2-2, with D possibly matching TRBD2 (5 bases). The germline gives CDR1 SGHTA, CDR2 FQGTGA. This CDR3 comprises 13 residues. Between the trimmed V and J ends, which lost 5 bases and 1 base, there was a span of 5 bases. CDR3 sequence: CASSAGNTGELFF. The CDR3 bases are TGTGCCAGCAGCGCGGGGAACACCGGGGAGCTGTTTTTT.

The chain carries TRBV7-2 and TRBJ1-5; D remains ambiguous. CDR3 length equals 14 residues. V was clipped by 2 bases and J by 5 bases, with 10 bases between them. Per the germline V gene, CDR1 is SGHTA and CDR2 is FQGNSA. CDR3 sequence: CASSLRLGDQPQHF. CDR3 bases: TGTGCCAGCAGCTTACGCCTCGGGGATCAGCCCCAGCATTTT.

This clone showed up many times. The chain is built from TRBV19 and TRBJ1-5; 7 bases fit TRBD1. CDR1 is LNHDA and CDR2 is SQIVND in the germline V gene (reference sequence). The CDR3 spans 16 residues. The V gene end was trimmed by 5 bases and the J gene end by 7 bases; junction bases not matched to a gene: 14. The CDR3: CASSGADRAAWQPQHF. CDR3 bases: TGTGCCAGTAGTGGGGCCGACAGGGCGGCTTGGCAGCCCCAGCATTTT.

This clone showed up just a few times. The chain is built from TRBV5-1 and TRBJ2-3; no clear D. This CDR3 comprises 14 residues. The germline V gene has CDR1 SGHRS and CDR2 YFSETQ. The V gene lost 3 bases and the J gene lost 2 bases, with 10 bases spanning the gap. The CDR3 here is CASSSSEATDTQYF. The DNA of the CDR3 is TGCGCCAGCAGCTCCTCAGAGGCCACAGATACGCAGTATTTT.

The genes are TRBV25-1 and TRBJ2-3; weak D call: TRBD1 (7 bases). CDR1 is MGHDK, CDR2 SYGVNS, per germline. The V end lost 2 bases, the J end lost 5 bases, and 11 bases lay between the germline ends. The CDR3 is 14 residues long. The CDR3 DNA is TGTGCCAGCAGTGAACCAGGGGGGAGAGATACGCAGTATTTT. Protein: CASSEPGGRDTQYF.

The chain has TRBV5-1 and TRBJ2-5, with a weak D call TRBD2 (5 bases). This CDR3 has 13 residues. Germline lookup yields CDR1 SGHRS and CDR2 YFSETQ. V was cut by 6 bases and J by 0 bases, with 9 bases left in between. In DNA form, the CDR3 reads TGCGCCAGCACGGACTCCTACCAAGAGACCCAGTACTTC. This gives the protein CASTDSYQETQYF.

The rearrangement uses TRBV13 and TRBJ2-1; possibly TRBD1 for D (6 bases). V dropped 6 bases and J dropped 5 bases, with 14 bases sitting between them. Per the germline V gene, CDR1 is PRHDT and CDR2 is FYEKMQ (reference sequence). This CDR3 comprises 14 residues. For the CDR3, the DNA is TGTGCCAGCAGAAAACAGGGATTGGACAATGAGCAGTTCTTC. Encoded protein: CASRKQGLDNEQFF.